These 27 T cell receptor beta chains were sequenced from one sample in a study of human T cells and chemical hapten exposure. TCRdb processed the RACE reads anew with MiXCR; each CDR3 protein has one entry. The table records 70,000 to 100,000 distinct CDR3 sequences, approximately 8% of them present only once. The time point denotes: patch test 1, 2 weeks after DPC sensitization. The treatment denotes: therapeutic diphenylcyclopropenone sensitization with weekly scalp DPC. The material sequenced was whole blood, taken in connection with sensitization to the hapten diphenylcyclopropenone (DPC). The source is a woman aged 25-40 years with alopecia areata. Some clones in this sample may be carry-over from other donors' samples.

This clonotype was detected once. A much more abundant neighbour one base away suggests this may be a read error. The chain links TRBV10-3 to TRBJ1-1, with 8 bases fitting TRBD1. Unmatched junction bases numbered 10, after V lost 6 bases and J lost 1 base. There are 16 residues in the CDR3. Germline-derived CDR1 and CDR2 are ENHRY and SYGVKD. The CDR3 is CAISTRVGQGNTEAFF. CDR3 DNA sequence: TGTGCCATCAGCACCAGGGTTGGACAGGGGAACACTGAAGCTTTCTTT.

The chain employs TRBV20-1 and TRBJ1-1, with a tentative D call TRBD1 (6 bases). V lost 2 bases, J lost 0 bases, and 13 bases lay in between. CDR1 and CDR2 (germline): DFQATT, SNEGSKA (reference sequence). The CDR3 is made up of 15 amino acids. The CDR3 is CSARPHGQMNTEAFF. CDR3 in DNA: TGCAGTGCTAGACCACATGGACAGATGAACACTGAAGCTTTCTTT.

Ten or more counts support this clonotype. The chain recombines TRBV6-2 or TRBV6-3 with TRBJ2-5, with 15 bases lining up with TRBD2. This CDR3 spans 16 amino acids. V gave up 6 bases and J gave up 2 bases; unmatched junction bases: 4. Looked up from germline, CDR1 is MNHEY and CDR2 is SVGEGT. The CDR3 DNA reads TGTGCCAGCAGCCCCGGGACTAGCGGGGGGCAAGAGACCCAGTACTTC. Translating gives CASSPGTSGGQETQYF.

The table lists this clonotype with a few counts. This rearrangement joins TRBV29-1 to TRBJ1-3; 8 bases are shared with TRBD1. The CDR3 runs 14 residues. CDR1 and CDR2 from the germline V gene are SQVTM and ANQGSEA. V lost 7 bases and J lost 3; bases outside the gene matches: 8. In DNA, the CDR3 is TGCAGCGCGATGACCGGACAGGGTGGAAACACCATATATTTT. It encodes CSAMTGQGGNTIYF.

In this sample, this clonotype turned up many times. CDR3 protein: CASRSLWGGGAAEQYF. The CDR3 DNA sequence: TGTGCCAGCAGGTCCTTATGGGGCGGGGGGGCAGCCGAGCAGTACTTC. The chain couples TRBV6-5 to TRBJ2-7, with 9 nucleotides matching TRBD2. This CDR3 is 16 amino acids long. Unmatched junction bases numbered 15, after V lost 6 bases and J lost 6 bases. Germline CDR1 reads MNHEY; CDR2 reads SVGAGI.

Many counts were recorded for this clonotype. This chain uses TRBV6-6 with TRBJ2-1; 12 nucleotides match TRBD1. Per the germline V gene, CDR1 is MNHNY and CDR2 is SVGAGI (reference sequence). Trimming took 4 bases from V and 6 from J; bases not matched to a gene: 7. There are 16 residues in the CDR3. The CDR3 region has the DNA TGTGCCAGCAGTTCCCCGGGACAGGGGGCGGGCAATGAGCAGTTCTTC. This sequence encodes CASSSPGQGAGNEQFF.

Many counts were recorded for this clonotype. This rearrangement joins TRBV3-1 to TRBJ2-3; possible D gene TRBD2, 6 bases. Germline CDR1 and CDR2: LGHDT and YNNKEL (reference sequence). The length of the CDR3 is 13 residues. V lost 6 bases to trimming and J lost 7 bases, with 14 bases between them. Written as DNA, the CDR3 is TGTGCCAGCAGTCCTCGGACTATTTATACGCAGTATTTT. It encodes CASSPRTIYTQYF.

This clonotype was found many times. The chain is built from TRBV6-5 and TRBJ2-4; perhaps D is TRBD1 or TRBD2 (7 bases each). The CDR3 contains 15 residues. Germline assignment: CDR1 MNHEY and CDR2 SVGAGI. V lost 5 bases to trimming and J lost 7 bases, with 18 bases between them. CDR3 in amino acids: CASSRGGGGLNIQYF. The CDR3 DNA is TGTGCCAGCAGTAGAGGGGGCGGGGGATTGAACATTCAGTACTTC.

The sample holds one count of this clonotype. The chain links TRBV30 to TRBJ1-2, with D uncertain. Trimming pared 4 bases from V and 9 bases from J, leaving 15 bases between. Germline V gene data show CDR1 as GTSNPN and CDR2 as SVGIG (reference sequence). The CDR3 totals 12 residues. The CDR3, as DNA: TGTGCCTGGAAATTTCGCGGTGGGCGCTACACCTTC. This encodes CAWKFRGGRYTF.

This clonotype was detected only a few times. The rearrangement links TRBV13 to TRBJ1-2; no reliable D call. Between the trimmed V and J ends, which lost 2 bases and 0 bases, there was a span of 13 bases. CDR1 PRHDT and CDR2 FYEKMQ come from the germline V gene (reference sequence). This CDR3 comprises 16 residues. CDR3 DNA: TGTGCCAGCAGCTTAAACGCCTATAGTGCTAACTATGGCTACACCTTC. This encodes CASSLNAYSANYGYTF.

This clonotype was seen many times. The chain couples TRBV6-6 to TRBJ1-5; 7 positions agree with TRBD1. After removal of 2 bases from V and 2 bases from J, the junction contained 12 bases not matched to a gene. The germline CDR1 and CDR2 sequences are MNHNY and SVGAGI (reference sequence). This CDR3 spans 18 amino acids. As DNA, the CDR3 is TGTGCCAGCAGTTACCCAAGGGGGCAGGCCCAGGGCAATCAGCCCCAGCATTTT. Translating it yields CASSYPRGQAQGNQPQHF.

The chain has TRBV20-1 and TRBJ2-5; no clear D. The CDR3 loop spans 15 amino acids. Trimming left V 0 bases short and J 5 bases short, with 16 bases between. Per germline, CDR1 DFQATT and CDR2 SNEGSKA (reference sequence). CDR3 coding DNA: TGCAGTGCTAGAGATTTGGCCCATCTGGGGGAGACCCAGTACTTC. It encodes CSARDLAHLGETQYF.

Ten or more counts support this clonotype. The rearrangement uses TRBV6-2 or TRBV6-3 and TRBJ2-1; D remains unclear. There are 12 residues in the CDR3. Germline V gene data show CDR1 as MNHEY and CDR2 as SVGEGT. The ends were cut back, 6 bases at V and 4 bases at J, with 7 bases in the middle. The CDR3 protein is CASRYAYNEQFF. The CDR3 nucleotides read TGTGCCAGCAGATACGCTTACAATGAGCAGTTCTTC.

This clonotype was counted many times. The J gene is TRBJ2-1, the V gene TRBV5-1, with TRBD1 matching over 8 bases. CDR3 length: 12 residues. Germline assignment: CDR1 SGHRS and CDR2 YFSETQ. V was clipped by 4 bases and J by 8 bases; unmatched bases: 2. The CDR3 DNA follows: TGCGCCAGCAGCGGACAGGGCTATGAGCAGTTCTTC. This codes for CASSGQGYEQFF.

This clonotype has at least ten counts. The V and J genes are TRBV18 and TRBJ2-7, with 8 bases identical to TRBD1. Trimming removed 2 bases from V and 6 bases from J; junction bases left unmatched: 3. The germline V gene has CDR1 KGHSH and CDR2 LQKENI. This CDR3 spans 13 amino acids. CDR3 nucleotides: TGTGCCAGCTCACCAGGACAGGGAACCGAGCAGTACTTC. The encoded protein is CASSPGQGTEQYF.

The chain carries TRBV5-1 and TRBJ1-1; 8 bases map to TRBD1. CDR1 SGHRS and CDR2 YFSETQ come from the germline V gene. The length of the CDR3 is 16 residues. V trimming: 0 bases; J trimming: 0 bases; junction bases outside the gene matches: 4. CDR3 coding DNA: TGCGCCAGCAGCTTGGCCCTGACAGGGGTGAACACTGAAGCTTTCTTT. Translation: CASSLALTGVNTEAFF. Full variable domain (rest looked up from reference TRBV5-1 and TRBJ1-1): KAGVTQTPRYLIKTRGQQVTLSCSPISGHRSVSWYQQTPGQGLQFLFEYFSETQRNKGNFPGRFSGRQFSNSRSEMNVSTLELGDSALYLCASSLALTGVNTEAFFGQGTRLTVV.

This clonotype was picked up many times. The gene calls are TRBV20-1 and TRBJ1-5; TRBD1 is a possible D gene (6 bases). Trimming left V 5 bases short and J 4 bases short, with 18 bases between. CDR1 DFQATT and CDR2 SNEGSKA come from the germline V gene (reference sequence). The CDR3 has 15 residues. CDR3: CSARPRGGANQPQHF. CDR3 sequence (DNA): TGCAGTGCTCGCCCCCGAGGGGGAGCAAATCAGCCCCAGCATTTT.

V gene TRBV7-9 combines with J gene TRBJ1-1; TRBD1 might be the D (6 bases). Germline lookup yields CDR1 SEHNR and CDR2 FQNEAQ (reference sequence). Trimming removed 5 bases at V and 1 base at J, with 17 bases between. CDR3 size: 16 residues. CDR3 region: CASSPRSTGTNTEAFF. The DNA for the CDR3 is TGTGCCAGCAGCCCGCGATCGACAGGTACGAACACTGAAGCTTTCTTT.

Ten or more counts support this clonotype. The chain couples TRBV11-2 to TRBJ1-1; possibly TRBD1 for D (6 bases). The CDR3 sequence is 13 residues long. Germline assignment: CDR1 SGHAT and CDR2 FQNNGV. V lost 11 bases and J lost 2, with 15 bases in between. CDR3 loop: CAAGGHTNTEAFF. The CDR3 DNA sequence: TGTGCCGCGGGGGGACACACTAACACTGAAGCTTTCTTT.

This chain uses TRBV12-5 with TRBJ1-1; D remains ambiguous. V was clipped by 7 bases and J by 3 bases, with 6 bases between them. The CDR3 loop spans 11 amino acids. From germline, CDR1 is LGHNT and CDR2 FRNRAP. In nucleotides, the CDR3 is TGTGCTAGTGTGACGGACACTGAAGCTTTCTTT. Translating it yields CASVTDTEAFF.

This sequence joins TRBV7-6 and TRBJ2-7, with D uncertain. The CDR3 consists of 13 residues. V was shortened by 5 bases and J by 1 base, with 9 bases between the two germline ends. Germline values: CDR1 SGHVS, CDR2 FNYEAQ. The CDR3 reads CASSRDVSYEQYF. CDR3 in DNA: TGTGCCAGCAGCCGTGACGTGTCCTACGAGCAGTACTTC.

This clonotype was counted a few times. V and J are TRBV7-9 and TRBJ1-2, with TRBD1 as a possible D gene (6 bases). Trimming took off 1 base at V and 6 bases at J, with 9 bases between the two ends. The CDR3 length is 13 residues. Germline loops: CDR1 SEHNR, CDR2 FQNEAQ (reference sequence). The CDR3 coding sequence is TGTGCCAGCAGCTTAGGGGGGCCCCATGGCTACACCTTC. Translation: CASSLGGPHGYTF. The full variable domain, with the rest looked up from reference TRBV7-9 and TRBJ1-2, is DTGVSQNPRHKITKRGQNVTFRCDPISEHNRLYWYRQTLGQGPEFLTYFQNEAQLEKSRLLSDRFSAERPKGSFSTLEIQRTEQGDSAMYLCASSLGGPHGYTFGSGTRLTVV.

The sample holds many counts of this clonotype. The chain combines TRBV18 with TRBJ1-5; D is undetermined. Germline CDR1 KGHSH, CDR2 LQKENI. CDR3 length: 13 residues. V gave up 1 base and J gave up 6 bases, with 7 bases separating them. CDR3 DNA: TGTGCCAGCTCACCACGTTCGGGTCAGCCCCAGCATTTT. Translating gives CASSPRSGQPQHF.

This clonotype was observed at least ten times. V is TRBV6-2 or TRBV6-3 and J is TRBJ1-5; D might be TRBD1 (5 bases). Trimming left V 7 bases short and J 1 base short, with 14 bases between. Germline CDR1 MNHEY, CDR2 SVGEGT. There are 15 residues in the CDR3. CDR3 sequence reads: CASTPGGVSNQPQHF. For the CDR3, the DNA is TGTGCCAGCACCCCGGGAGGGGTCAGCAATCAGCCCCAGCATTTT.

The V and J genes are TRBV11-2 and TRBJ1-2; possibly TRBD1 for D (5 bases). The V gene's germline CDR1 is SGHAT and CDR2 FQNNGV. This CDR3 is built from 13 residues. The V end was cut by 3 bases, the J end by 5 bases, with 10 bases between. CDR3 loop: CASSFGGSYGYTF. CDR3 bases: TGTGCCAGCAGCTTTGGGGGTTCGTATGGCTACACCTTC. The whole variable domain, remainder taken from reference TRBV11-2 and TRBJ1-2, is EAGVAQSPRYKIIEKRQSVAFWCNPISGHATLYWYQQILGQGPKLLIQFQNNGVVDDSQLPKDRFSAERLKGVDSTLKIQPAKLEDSAVYLCASSFGGSYGYTFGSGTRLTVV.

This clonotype is a singleton in its sample. Given a much more abundant clone one base away, this may be a read error. The CDR3 DNA follows: TGTGCCAGCAGTTTAAATGTGGGGAACACTGAAGCTTTCTTT. The encoded protein is CASSLNVGNTEAFF. The chain carries TRBV12-3 or TRBV12-4 and TRBJ1-1; D remains unclear. V lost 2 bases and J lost 1, with 8 bases in between. The CDR3 extends over 14 amino acids.

This clonotype was seen many times. The V call is TRBV29-1, the J call TRBJ1-1; D is possibly TRBD1 (6 bases). This CDR3 region has 14 residues. V was clipped by 6 bases and J by 0 bases, with 14 bases between them. Germline V CDR1 and CDR2: SQVTM, ANQGSEA. CDR3 loop: CSVAYRTVNTEAFF. CDR3 nucleotide sequence: TGCAGCGTCGCCTACAGGACAGTGAACACTGAAGCTTTCTTT. Supplemented by reference TRBV29-1 and TRBJ1-1, the full variable domain reads SAVISQKPSRDICQRGTSLTIQCQVDSQVTMMFWYRQQPGQSLTLIATANQGSEATYESGFVIDKFPISRPNLTFSTLTVSNMSPEDSSIYLCSVAYRTVNTEAFFGQGTRLTVV.